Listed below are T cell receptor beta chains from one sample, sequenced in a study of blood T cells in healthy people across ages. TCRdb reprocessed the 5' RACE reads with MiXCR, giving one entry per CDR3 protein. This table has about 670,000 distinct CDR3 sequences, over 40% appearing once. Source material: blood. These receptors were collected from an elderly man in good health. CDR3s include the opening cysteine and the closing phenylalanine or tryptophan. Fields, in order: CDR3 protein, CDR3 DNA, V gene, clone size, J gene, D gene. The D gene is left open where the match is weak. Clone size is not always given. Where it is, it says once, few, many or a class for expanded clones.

CSHGQNQETQYF | TGCAGCCATGGACAGAATCAAGAGACCCAGTACTTC | TRBV29-1 | many | TRBJ2-5 | NA
CAGSRTSGGGFSSYEQYF | TGTGCCGGCAGCCGGACTAGCGGGGGGGGTTTTTCGTCCTACGAGCAGTACTTC | TRBV7-2 | NA | TRBJ2-7 | TRBD2
CASSQAVRTDTQYF | TGTGCCAGCAGCCAGGCGGTTCGAACAGATACGCAGTATTTT | TRBV14 | NA | TRBJ2-3 | NA
CASKMDGPNYGYTF | TGTGCCAGCAAGATGGACGGACCTAACTATGGCTACACCTTC | TRBV28 | few | TRBJ1-2 | NA
CSARRAPSNEQFF | TGCAGTGCTAGAAGGGCCCCGTCGAATGAGCAGTTCTTC | TRBV20-1 | NA | TRBJ2-1 | NA
CASSQDSGTANTEAFF | TGCGCCAGCAGCCAAGATTCGGGGACAGCGAACACTGAAGCTTTCTTT | TRBV4-3 | NA | TRBJ1-1 | TRBD1
CASSLGTRLTHNEQFF | TGCGCCAGCAGCTTGGGGACTAGGCTTACCCACAATGAGCAGTTCTTC | TRBV5-1 | few | TRBJ2-1 | TRBD2
CASSVQAQGANEQYF | TGTGCCAGCAGCGTCCAAGCGCAGGGGGCCAATGAGCAGTACTTC | TRBV9 | NA | TRBJ2-5 | TRBD1
CASSAGLAAYQETQYF | TGTGCCAGCAGCGCCGGACTAGCGGCGTACCAAGAGACCCAGTACTTC | TRBV7-3 | few | TRBJ2-5 | TRBD2
CASSLDGGGSPYEQYF | TGTGCCAGCAGCTTGGATGGCGGGGGCTCTCCCTACGAGCAGTACTTC | TRBV7-3 | NA | TRBJ2-7 | NA
CASSTSRRGGSYGYTF | TGTGCCAGCAGTACCTCCAGACGAGGGGGAAGCTATGGCTACACCTTC | TRBV27 | NA | TRBJ1-2 | NA
CASSTIAGGEQFF | TGTGCCAGCAGCACAATAGCGGGAGGTGAGCAGTTCTTC | TRBV11-3 | NA | TRBJ2-1 | TRBD2
CSARHSGRSDTQYF | TGCAGTGCTAGGCATAGCGGGAGGTCAGATACGCAGTATTTT | TRBV20-1 | few | TRBJ2-3 | TRBD2
CSVALWQETQYF | TGCAGCGTTGCCCTGTGGCAAGAGACCCAGTACTTC | TRBV29-1 | many | TRBJ2-5 | NA
CAWRRDIGTDTQYF | TGTGCCTGGAGGAGGGACATAGGCACAGATACGCAGTATTTT | TRBV30 | once | TRBJ2-3 | NA
CASRKSGRAEVEQFF | TGTGCCAGCAGAAAAAGCGGGAGGGCCGAGGTTGAGCAGTTCTTC | TRBV6-2/TRBV6-3 | few | TRBJ2-1 | TRBD2
CASSPDAGRYNEQFF | TGTGCCAGCAGCCCTGATGCGGGAAGATACAATGAGCAGTTCTTC | TRBV7-3 | NA | TRBJ2-1 | NA
CASSLGFGLDTNNEQFF | TGTGCCAGCAGCTTAGGTTTTGGACTAGATACGAACAATGAGCAGTTCTTC | TRBV11-1 | NA | TRBJ2-1 | TRBD2
CSANGLAAYNEQFF | TGCAGTGCAAACGGACTAGCGGCCTACAATGAGCAGTTCTTC | TRBV20-1 | once | TRBJ2-1 | TRBD2
CSVEQRSTGELFF | TGCAGCGTTGAACAGAGGAGCACCGGGGAGCTGTTTTTT | TRBV29-1 | once | TRBJ2-2 | NA
CAIPSPGQGGYEQYF | TGTGCCATCCCTTCCCCAGGACAGGGAGGGTACGAGCAGTACTTC | TRBV27 | NA | TRBJ2-7 | NA
CASSQEKNTGELFF | TGTGCCAGCAGCCAAGAGAAGAACACCGGGGAGCTGTTTTTT | TRBV4-2 | NA | TRBJ2-2 | NA
CATSGASGRNTGELFF | TGTGCCACCAGTGGGGCTAGCGGGAGAAACACCGGGGAGCTGTTTTTT | TRBV24-1 | NA | TRBJ2-2 | TRBD2
CASSPGGYQETQYF | TGCGCCAGCAGCCCTGGGGGCTACCAAGAGACCCAGTACTTC | TRBV4-1 | NA | TRBJ2-5 | NA
CASSLGGRPYNEQFF | TGCGCCAGCAGCTTGGGCGGGCGCCCTTACAATGAGCAGTTCTTC | TRBV5-1 | NA | TRBJ2-1 | NA
CASSRTGTSLCEQYF | TGTGCCAGCAGCCGCACAGGGACCTCTCTTTGTGAGCAGTACTTC | TRBV7-2 | few | TRBJ2-4 | NA